This T cell receptor (beta chain) was observed in a study of blood T cells in healthy people across ages. With 0 bases removed from V and 0 bases from J, the gap between germline ends came to 8 bases. Germline-derived CDR1 and CDR2 are DFQATT and SNEGSKA (reference sequence). This CDR3 is 15 amino acids long. The use of a sample-barcoded 5' primer and a J-beta primer mix characterized a second PCR of about 6 to 12 cycles. TCRdb processed the 5' RACE reads anew with MiXCR; each CDR3 protein has one entry. The sample holds 1.5 million or so distinct CDR3 sequences, about 40% seen once. The rearrangement joins TRBV20-1 to TRBJ2-2; tentative D call: TRBD1 (5 bases). This TCR was sampled from a woman in her late teens or twenties in good health. Source material: blood. The CDR3 DNA sequence: TGCAGTGCTAGAGAAAGGGGTTCGAACACCGGGGAGCTGTTTTTT. Translation gives CSARERGSNTGELFF.